This T cell receptor beta chain derives from a study of chronic HIV infection and antiretroviral therapy. Trimming shortened V by 7 bases and J by 0 bases, and 11 bases separated the two germline ends. The CDR3 length is 14 residues. Germline CDR1 reads SGDLS; CDR2 reads YYNGEE. TCRdb re-derived calls from the 5' RACE reads in MiXCR, one entry per CDR3 protein. The sample lists about 38,000 distinct CDR3 sequences, 7.5% to 9% occurring once. This clonotype came up many times. What was sequenced was peripheral blood. This clonotype originated in an adult who had HIV and had not received antiretroviral therapy, or was an uninfected healthy control (not recorded which). The gene calls are TRBV9 and TRBJ1-5, with D maybe TRBD1 (6 bases). CDR3 region: CASGEGDSNQPQHF. The DNA for the CDR3 is TGTGCCAGCGGCGAGGGGGATAGCAATCAGCCCCAGCATTTT. The complete variable domain, with remaining parts taken from reference TRBV9 and TRBJ1-5, reads DSGVTQTPKHLITATGQRVTLRCSPRSGDLSVYWYQQSLDQGLQFLIQYYNGEERAKGNILERFSAQQFPDLHSELNLSSLELGDSALYFCASGEGDSNQPQHFGDGTRLSIL.